This T cell receptor (beta chain) was observed in a study of T cells in Graves' hyperthyroidism and ophthalmopathy. Study overall: Any treatment followed the collection of peripheral blood at initial diagnosis.

About this clonotype itself: Its antigen is unidentified.

Extraction of PBMCs used approximately 10 ml of fresh peripheral blood. RNA transcripts were the template for amplifying TCR beta CDR3 regions. The primer set for the first-round RT-PCR of the TCR CDR3 was HTBI. MiXCR was run by TCRdb on the multiplex PCR reads, yielding one entry per CDR3 protein. The data show approximately 600,000 distinct CDR3 sequences, about 20% seen once. Trimming cost V 6 bases and J 5 bases; bases outside gene matches: 11. This CDR3 is 15 amino acids long. Germline CDR1 reads MNHNS; CDR2 reads SASEGT. Study-wide results and limits: Blood also carried most thyroid clonotypes expanded above 0.001.

Specimen: blood. The TCR was taken from a man younger than 45 with Graves' ophthalmopathy. The chain links TRBV6-1 to TRBJ2-7, with 9 bases aligning to TRBD2. CDR3 coding DNA: TGTGCCAGCAGCCACACCGGGACTAGCATCAACGAGCAGTACTTC. Protein sequence: CASSHTGTSINEQYF.